These 8 T cell receptor beta chains share one sample of origin, sequenced in a study of OX40 agonist ivuxolimab in advanced cancers. Libraries were prepared by immunoSEQ multiplex PCR; TCRdb keeps only in-frame clonotypes and omits some of them. In the table there are about 100,000 clones, 75% to 95% of which are singletons. The input for sequencing was CD4+ or CD8+ T cells sorted from blood, taken in a trial of the OX40 agonist ivuxolimab. These TCRs come from an adult with an advanced solid tumor such as melanoma, head and neck, liver or kidney cancer.

V gene TRBV9 combines with J gene TRBJ2-5; D remains ambiguous. CDR3 length: 15 residues. Trimming took off 2 bases at V and 2 bases at J, with 13 bases between the two ends. Germline V gene lookup returns CDR1 SGDLS and CDR2 YYNGEE. CDR3 amino acids: CASSVGGMRQETQYF. In DNA, the CDR3 is TGTGCCAGCAGCGTGGGTGGGATGAGACAAGAGACCCAGTACTTC. Using reference TRBV9 and TRBJ2-5 for the parts outside the CDR3, the full variable domain is DSGVTQTPKHLITATGQRVTLRCSPRSGDLSVYWYQQSLDQGLQFLIQYYNGEERAKGNILERFSAQQFPDLHSELNLSSLELGDSALYFCASSVGGMRQETQYFGPGTRLLVL.

V usage is TRBV5-4 and J usage is TRBJ1-5; 9 bases are shared with TRBD1. Looked up from germline, CDR1 is SGHNT and CDR2 is YYREEE (reference sequence). Unmatched junction bases numbered 4, after V lost 3 bases and J lost 0 bases. The CDR3 extends over 16 amino acids. This CDR3 is CASSSQGAHSNQPQHF. The CDR3 bases are TGTGCCAGCAGCTCACAGGGGGCCCATAGCAATCAGCCCCAGCATTTT.

This chain uses TRBV7-9 with TRBJ2-3, with TRBD2 matching over 10 bases. The CDR3 is 17 residues long. Germline V gene sequence: CDR1 SEHNR, CDR2 FQNEAQ (reference sequence). Unmatched junction bases numbered 10, after V lost 5 bases and J lost 2 bases. CDR3 residues: CASSQRAGTSATDTQYF. The CDR3 DNA reads TGTGCCAGCAGCCAAAGGGCTGGGACTAGCGCCACAGATACGCAGTATTTT.

The rearrangement joins TRBV7-2 to TRBJ2-7, with D tentatively TRBD2 (5 bases). The V end lost 5 bases, the J end lost 0 bases, and 14 bases lay between the germline ends. This CDR3 has 15 amino acids. Per the germline V gene, CDR1 is SGHTA and CDR2 is FQGNSA. CDR3 region: CASSREGSRSYEQYF. The CDR3 DNA reads as TGTGCCAGCAGCCGAGAGGGTAGCCGCTCCTACGAGCAGTACTTC.

DNA for the CDR3: TGTGCCAGCAGCAGTAGGCCGGTGCCCTACGAGCAGTACTTC. It codes for CASSSRPVPYEQYF. The chain is built from TRBV21-1 and TRBJ2-7. TRBV21-1 is deemed a pseudogene. The length of the CDR3 is 14 residues.

This rearrangement joins TRBV7-9 to TRBJ2-7, with 8 bases that match TRBD2. The CDR3 spans 15 residues. J was trimmed by 2 bases and V by 5 bases; bases with no gene match: 8. CDR1 SEHNR and CDR2 FQNEAQ come from the germline V gene (reference sequence). The CDR3 nucleotides read TGTGCCAGCAGCCCCCGGGAGGGTGGGGCCTACGAGCAGTACTTC. As protein: CASSPREGGAYEQYF.

The chain employs TRBV6-1 and TRBJ2-1; possibly TRBD2 for D (5 bases). The CDR3 has 15 residues. The V end was cut by 2 bases, the J end by 2 bases, with 10 bases between. CDR1 and CDR2 (germline): MNHNS, SASEGT. The CDR3 sequence: CASSEWAGPYNEQFF. CDR3 DNA sequence: TGTGCCAGCAGTGAATGGGCGGGCCCCTACAATGAGCAGTTCTTC.

The chain uses TRBV28 and TRBJ2-1, with TRBD2 identical over 13 bases. The CDR3 sequence is 17 residues long. Germline trimming cut 2 bases from V and 6 bases from J; bases unmatched to any gene: 7. Germline V gives CDR1 MDHEN, CDR2 SYDVKM. The CDR3 protein is CASSLPGLAGVRNEQFF. The CDR3 DNA reads TGTGCCAGCAGTTTACCCGGACTAGCGGGAGTCCGCAATGAGCAGTTCTTC.